This TCR beta chain is from a study of blood T cell repertoires in COVID-19 (TCRdb year 2020). For the study in its entirety: Collaborator samples came from the United States, Italy and Spain and covered acute and convalescent phases of COVID-19. Deeply sampled blood TCRbeta repertoires from subjects exposed to, actively infected with, or recovered from COVID-19 were included in the dataset. Sample metadata almost always included a de-identified subject ID, COVID-19 status, age in years and sex. Samples were obtained from the ongoing ImmuneRACE study (first 160 participants) and from 1,254 subjects provided by 6 global collaborators. HLA class I and class II types, where available, came from metadata supplied by the sample provider rather than from assay-based typing. A freely available public database, intended as a resource for researchers studying the immune response to SARS-CoV-2, is where the repertoires were released. The material from the prospective study consisted of cDNA or gDNA derived from T cells, B-cell-depleted T cells, or PBMCs. General study outcomes and caveats: How much clinical and demographic metadata was included differed by source and by participant, and the metadata was provided uncurated.

The CDR3, cysteine through phenylalanine, is 15 amino acids long. Only the CDR3 portion is preserved as DNA: 45 bases, with reading frame beginning at the first base. The V end gives up 4 bases and the J end 3 bases, leaving 7 bases in the junction not matched to a gene. For CDR1 and CDR2, the germline V gene lists SGHDN and FVKESK. In the case of this clone: Its antigen has not been determined. No per-base quality is available; no much larger clone lies one base away.

TCRbeta CDR3 regions were amplified from genomic DNA using the immunoSEQ Assay, a bias-controlled multiplex PCR. The source study handled its data this way. The number of nucleated cells in each sample was estimated by amplification of reference gene primers within the assay. To quantify the absolute abundance of each unique TCRbeta CDR3 rearrangement, sequence reads were collapsed and filtered. Productive Simpson clonality was computed per sample as the square root of Simpson's diversity index over productive rearrangements. The table was pulled from immuneACCESS by TCRdb, which kept in-frame rearrangements only. Such tables lose some clones; where checked, under half of the loss comes from unresolved V genes, and the rest has no known cause. The V and J calls and clone size are taken from that table; D and trimming were inferred from the DNA. For this sample there are around 700,000 clones; more than 80% appear just once. In total, the top ten clones hold around 0.3% of the sample.

Whole blood was collected in K2EDTA tubes by collaborating institutions according to the institutions' own protocols. Collaborator samples were shipped for TCRbeta analysis as frozen whole blood, isolated PBMCs, or DNA extracted from either sample type. This sequence uses TRBV14 and TRBJ2-3, with 7 bases aligning to TRBD1. The receptor was isolated from a woman aged 18-29 years with acute or convalescent COVID-19. Sequencing was carried out using peripheral blood. The CDR3 reads CASSRFDRATDTQYF. In nucleotides, the sequence is TGTGCCAGCAGCCGATTCGACAGGGCAACAGATACGCAGTATTTT.